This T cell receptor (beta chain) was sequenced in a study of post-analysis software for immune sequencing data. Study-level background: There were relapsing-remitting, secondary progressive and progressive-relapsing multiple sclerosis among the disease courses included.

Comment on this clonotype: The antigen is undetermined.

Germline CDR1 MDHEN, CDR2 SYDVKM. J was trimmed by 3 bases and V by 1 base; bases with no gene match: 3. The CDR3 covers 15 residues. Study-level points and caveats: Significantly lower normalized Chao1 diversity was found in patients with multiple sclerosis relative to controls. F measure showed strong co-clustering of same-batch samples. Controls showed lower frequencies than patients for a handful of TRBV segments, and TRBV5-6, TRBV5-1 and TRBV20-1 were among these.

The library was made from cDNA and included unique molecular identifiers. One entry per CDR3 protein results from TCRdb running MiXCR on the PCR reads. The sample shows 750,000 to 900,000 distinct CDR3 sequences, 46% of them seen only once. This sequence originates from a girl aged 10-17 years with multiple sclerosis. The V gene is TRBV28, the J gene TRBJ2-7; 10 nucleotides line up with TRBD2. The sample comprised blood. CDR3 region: CASSLFASGSYEQYF. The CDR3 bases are TGTGCCAGCAGTTTATTTGCTAGCGGGAGCTACGAGCAGTACTTC.